This TCR beta chain was sequenced during a study of a mutant IDH1 vaccine in newly diagnosed glioma. Time point indicated: week 47, end of study. Each dose delivered 300 ug of mutant IDH1 20-mer peptide subcutaneously with imiquimod. On this clone itself: The antigen remains undetermined.

Germline values: CDR1 SGHDN, CDR2 FVKESK. With V trimmed by 3 bases and J by 7 bases, 9 bases remained unmatched. The CDR3 sequence is 16 residues long. Clones were read by immunoSEQ multiplex PCR, and TCRdb kept only the in-frame ones, dropping some. The table records almost 95,000 clones, just under 90% of them present only once. The chain couples TRBV14 to TRBJ2-1; 10 positions match TRBD2. The clonotype was recovered from a woman aged 45-60 years with glioma. The source material was PBMCs, sampled from a glioma patient whose treatment included an IDH1 peptide vaccine. The CDR3 DNA sequence: TGTGCCAGCAGCCACAGGTTACTAGCGGGGTTTAATGAGCAGTTCTTC. It specifies CASSHRLLAGFNEQFF.